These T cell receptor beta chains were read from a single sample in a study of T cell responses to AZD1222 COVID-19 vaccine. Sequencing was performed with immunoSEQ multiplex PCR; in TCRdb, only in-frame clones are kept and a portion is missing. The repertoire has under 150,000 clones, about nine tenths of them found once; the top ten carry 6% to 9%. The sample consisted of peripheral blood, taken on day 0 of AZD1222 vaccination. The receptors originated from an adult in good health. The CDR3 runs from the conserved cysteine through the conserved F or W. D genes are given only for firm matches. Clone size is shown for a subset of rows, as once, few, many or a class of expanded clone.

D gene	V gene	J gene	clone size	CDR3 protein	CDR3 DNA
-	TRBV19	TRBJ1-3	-	CASSDRTFSGNTIYF	TGTGCCAGTAGCGACAGGACCTTCTCTGGAAACACCATATATTTT
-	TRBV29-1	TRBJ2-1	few	CSVEAGSGDEQFF	TGCAGCGTTGAAGCGGGCTCCGGCGATGAGCAGTTCTTC
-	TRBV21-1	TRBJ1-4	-	CASSKEESLGYEKLFF	TGTGCCAGCAGCAAAGAGGAAAGCTTGGGGTATGAAAAACTGTTTTTT
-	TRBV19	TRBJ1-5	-	CASSPTVYQPQHF	TGTGCCAGTAGCCCGACAGTATATCAGCCCCAGCATTTT
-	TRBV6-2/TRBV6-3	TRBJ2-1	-	CASSFGVNEQFF	TGTGCCAGCAGCTTTGGTGTCAATGAGCAGTTCTTC
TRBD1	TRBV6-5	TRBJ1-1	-	CASSQKGQGNTEAFF	TGTGCCAGCAGTCAAAAGGGACAGGGGAACACTGAAGCTTTCTTT
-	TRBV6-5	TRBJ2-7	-	CASSYGLAGEQYF	TGTGCCAGCAGTTACGGGCTAGCCGGGGAGCAGTACTTC
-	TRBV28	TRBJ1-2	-	CASSLTVVNGYTF	TGTGCCAGCAGTTTAACAGTAGTCAATGGCTACACCTTC
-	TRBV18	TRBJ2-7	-	CASSPKDSLGEQYF	TGTGCCAGCTCACCAAAAGATTCCTTGGGGGAGCAGTACTTC
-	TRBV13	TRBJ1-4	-	CASEVRGSNEKLFF	TGTGCCAGTGAAGTGCGGGGCTCTAATGAAAAACTGTTTTTT
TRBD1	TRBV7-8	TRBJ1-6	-	CASSLDRSSYNSPLHF	TGTGCCAGCAGCTTGGACAGGAGCTCCTATAATTCACCCCTCCACTTT
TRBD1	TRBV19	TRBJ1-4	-	CASTEQGATNEKLFF	TGTGCCAGTACAGAACAGGGGGCAACTAATGAAAAACTGTTTTTT
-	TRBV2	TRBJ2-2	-	CASIGSESNTGELFF	TGTGCCAGCATCGGATCAGAGTCGAACACCGGGGAGCTGTTTTTT
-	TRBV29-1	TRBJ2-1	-	CSVEAVQRGEQFF	TGCAGCGTTGAAGCGGTTCAACGAGGTGAGCAGTTCTTC
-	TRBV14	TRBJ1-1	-	CASSQVGRRAFF	TGTGCCAGCAGCCAAGTAGGGAGGAGAGCTTTCTTT
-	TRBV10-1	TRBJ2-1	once	CASSEDGEVNEQFF	TGCGCCAGCAGTGAGGATGGGGAGGTGAATGAGCAGTTCTTC
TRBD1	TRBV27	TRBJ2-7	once	CASSDRGATYEQYF	TGTGCCAGCTCGGACAGGGGGGCGACCTACGAGCAGTACTTC
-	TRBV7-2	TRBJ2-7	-	CASSLAAGPYEQYF	TGTGCCAGCAGCTTAGCGGCAGGCCCCTACGAGCAGTACTTC
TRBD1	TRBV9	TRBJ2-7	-	CASSVTGTGEEQYF	TGTGCCAGCAGCGTGACCGGGACAGGGGAAGAGCAGTACTTC
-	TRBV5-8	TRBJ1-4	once	CASSLEGVHNEKLFF	TGTGCCAGCAGCTTGGAGGGGGTCCATAATGAAAAACTGTTTTTT
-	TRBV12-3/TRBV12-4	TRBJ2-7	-	CASSPSYEQYF	TGTGCCAGCAGTCCTTCCTACGAGCAGTACTTC
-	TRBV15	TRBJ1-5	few	CATSRGMVNQPQHF	TGTGCCACCAGCAGAGGTATGGTAAATCAGCCCCAGCATTTT
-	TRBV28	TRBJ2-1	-	CASSSVGGSSYNEQFF	TGTGCCAGCAGTAGTGTCGGCGGAAGCTCCTACAATGAGCAGTTCTTC
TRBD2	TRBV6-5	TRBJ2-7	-	CASSPTSGASYEQYF	TGTGCCAGCAGCCCCACTAGCGGGGCTTCCTACGAGCAGTACTTC
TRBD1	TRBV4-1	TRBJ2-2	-	CASSQGQGGTGELFF	TGCGCCAGCAGCCAGGGACAGGGTGGGACCGGGGAGCTGTTTTTT
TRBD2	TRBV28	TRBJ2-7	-	CASSGRSGTSGTYEQYF	TGTGCCAGCAGTGGCCGGTCGGGGACTAGCGGGACCTACGAGCAGTACTTC
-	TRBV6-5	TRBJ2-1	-	CASSYGQGTNEQFF	TGTGCCAGCAGTTACGGGCAGGGAACGAATGAGCAGTTCTTC
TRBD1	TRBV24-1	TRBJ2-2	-	CATSDRQGYTGELFF	TGTGCCACCAGTGACCGACAGGGGTACACCGGGGAGCTGTTTTTT
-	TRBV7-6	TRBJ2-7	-	CASSPLSGTGQYEQYF	TGTGCCAGCAGTCCACTAAGCGGGACAGGTCAATACGAGCAGTACTTC
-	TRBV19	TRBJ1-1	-	CASGGGSDTEAFF	TGTGCCAGTGGCGGGGGATCGGACACTGAAGCTTTCTTT
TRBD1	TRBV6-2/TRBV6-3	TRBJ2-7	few	CASSSDRGNEQYF	TGTGCCAGCAGCTCCGACAGGGGGAACGAGCAGTACTTC
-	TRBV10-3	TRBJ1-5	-	CAISRDGNQPQHF	TGTGCCATCAGCAGGGACGGCAATCAGCCCCAGCATTTT
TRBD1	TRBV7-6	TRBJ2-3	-	CASSITGTGALADTQYF	TGTGCCAGCAGCATCACCGGGACAGGGGCGTTGGCAGATACGCAGTATTTT
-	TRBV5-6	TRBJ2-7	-	CASSLLGRQLSYEQYF	TGTGCCAGCAGCTTGTTGGGCAGGCAACTCTCCTACGAGCAGTACTTC
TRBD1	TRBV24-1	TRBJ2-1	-	CATSESTGTDNNEQFF	TGTGCCACCAGTGAATCAACCGGGACAGATAACAATGAGCAGTTCTTC
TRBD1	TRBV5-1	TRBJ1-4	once	CASSREGQGAEKLFF	TGCGCCAGCAGCAGGGAGGGACAGGGTGCTGAAAAACTGTTTTTT
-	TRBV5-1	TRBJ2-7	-	CASSLATYSSYEQYF	TGCGCCAGCAGCTTGGCCACATATAGCTCCTACGAGCAGTACTTC
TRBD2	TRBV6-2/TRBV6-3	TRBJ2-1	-	CASSYAGLVGDEQFF	TGTGCCAGCAGTTACGCGGGACTAGTGGGCGATGAGCAGTTCTTC
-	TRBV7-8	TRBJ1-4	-	CASSVTSSEKLFF	TGTGCCAGCAGCGTTACATCTAGTGAAAAACTGTTTTTT
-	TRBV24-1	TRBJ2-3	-	CATSDERVPTDTQYF	TGTGCCACCAGTGATGAGAGGGTCCCCACAGATACGCAGTATTTT
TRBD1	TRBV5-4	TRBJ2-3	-	CASSLNPGGADTQYF	TGTGCCAGCAGCTTGAACCCAGGGGGCGCAGATACGCAGTATTTT
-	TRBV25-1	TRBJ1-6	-	CASTSERGINSPLHF	TGTGCCAGCACCTCCGAGCGTGGGATTAATTCACCCCTCCACTTT
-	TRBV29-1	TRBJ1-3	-	CSVKPGGGNTIYF	TGCAGCGTCAAACCCGGTGGGGGAAACACCATATATTTT
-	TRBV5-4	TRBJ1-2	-	CASSPELARDYGYTF	TGTGCCAGCAGCCCCGAACTGGCCAGGGACTATGGCTACACCTTC
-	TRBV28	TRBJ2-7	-	CASSPRTIFSYEQYF	TGTGCCAGCAGTCCCCGGACTATCTTCTCCTACGAGCAGTACTTC
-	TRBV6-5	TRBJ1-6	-	CASNLLGFRDSPLHF	TGTGCCAGCAACCTACTGGGGTTCAGGGATTCACCCCTCCACTTT
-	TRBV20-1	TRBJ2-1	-	CSALDKPGQFF	TGCAGTGCCTTGGACAAGCCCGGGCAGTTCTTC
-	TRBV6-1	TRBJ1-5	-	CASSEVWRQPQHF	TGTGCCAGCAGTGAAGTGTGGCGGCAGCCCCAGCATTTT
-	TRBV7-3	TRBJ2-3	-	CASSLNAGLADTQYF	TGTGCCAGCAGCTTAAATGCAGGGCTGGCAGATACGCAGTATTTT
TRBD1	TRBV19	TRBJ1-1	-	CASIGQGFAEAFF	TGTGCCAGTATTGGACAGGGTTTCGCTGAAGCTTTCTTT
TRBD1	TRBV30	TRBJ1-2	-	CAWSPTGFNYGYTF	TGTGCCTGGAGTCCGACAGGGTTTAACTATGGCTACACCTTC
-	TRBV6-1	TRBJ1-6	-	CASSEQGRSPLHF	TGTGCCAGCAGTGAACAAGGGCGTTCACCCCTCCACTTT
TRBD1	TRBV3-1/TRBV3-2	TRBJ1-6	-	CASSQSGTGGNSPLHF	TGTGCCAGCAGCCAATCCGGGACAGGGGGGAATTCACCCCTCCACTTT
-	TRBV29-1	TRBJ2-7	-	CSAYQGGYEQYF	TGCAGCGCCTATCAAGGCGGCTACGAGCAGTACTTC
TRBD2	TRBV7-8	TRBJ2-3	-	CASSSRTSGIKDTQYF	TGTGCCAGCAGCTCTCGGACTAGCGGGATTAAAGATACGCAGTATTTT
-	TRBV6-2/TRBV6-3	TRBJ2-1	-	CASSYWNNEQFF	TGTGCCAGCAGTTACTGGAACAATGAGCAGTTCTTC
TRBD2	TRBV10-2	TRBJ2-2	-	CASSEQSGRASGELFF	TGCGCCAGCAGTGAGCAGAGCGGGAGGGCCTCCGGGGAGCTGTTTTTT
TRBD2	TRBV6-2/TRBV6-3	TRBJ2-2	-	CASSLRTSGRLNTGELFF	TGTGCCAGCAGTCTTCGGACTAGCGGGAGACTTAACACCGGGGAGCTGTTTTTT